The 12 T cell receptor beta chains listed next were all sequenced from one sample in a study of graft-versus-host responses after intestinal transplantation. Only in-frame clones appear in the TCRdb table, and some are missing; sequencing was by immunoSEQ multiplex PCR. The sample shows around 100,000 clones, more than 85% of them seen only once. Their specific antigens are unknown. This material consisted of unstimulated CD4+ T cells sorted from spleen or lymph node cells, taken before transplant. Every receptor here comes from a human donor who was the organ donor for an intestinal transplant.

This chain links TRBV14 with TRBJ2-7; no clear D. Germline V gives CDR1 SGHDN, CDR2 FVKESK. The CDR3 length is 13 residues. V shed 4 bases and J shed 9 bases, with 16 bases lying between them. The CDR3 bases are TGTGCCAGCAGCCCTGGACCCGATCGGCCGCAGTACTTC. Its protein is CASSPGPDRPQYF.

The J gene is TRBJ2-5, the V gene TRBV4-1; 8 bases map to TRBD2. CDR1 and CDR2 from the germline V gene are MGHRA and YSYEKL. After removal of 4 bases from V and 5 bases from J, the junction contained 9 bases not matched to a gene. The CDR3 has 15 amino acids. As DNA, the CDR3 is TGCGCCAGCAGCCGCTCGGGACTAGTGATCGAGACCCAGTACTTC. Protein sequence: CASSRSGLVIETQYF.

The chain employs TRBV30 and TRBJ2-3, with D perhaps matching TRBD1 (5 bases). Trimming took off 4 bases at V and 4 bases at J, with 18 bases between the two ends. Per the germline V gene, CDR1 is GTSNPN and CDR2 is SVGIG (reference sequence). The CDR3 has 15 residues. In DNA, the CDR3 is TGTGCCTGGAAGGGGTACTTTGGAACTTCAGATACGCAGTATTTT. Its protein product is CAWKGYFGTSDTQYF. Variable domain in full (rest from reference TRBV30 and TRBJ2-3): SQTIHQWPATLVQPVGSPLSLECTVEGTSNPNLYWYRQAAGRGLQLLFYSVGIGQISSEVPQNLSASRPQDRQFILSSKKLLLSDSGFYLCAWKGYFGTSDTQYFGPGTRLTVL.

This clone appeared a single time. This CDR3 is CASSLYVAGGREQFF. For the CDR3, the DNA is TGCGCCAGCAGCTTGTACGTAGCGGGGGGGCGCGAGCAGTTCTTC. V and J are TRBV5-1 and TRBJ2-1, with 11 bases identical to TRBD2. Germline CDR1 and CDR2: SGHRS and YFSETQ. The V segment lost 1 base and the J segment 10 bases; nucleotides outside the gene matches: 7. The CDR3 loop spans 15 amino acids.

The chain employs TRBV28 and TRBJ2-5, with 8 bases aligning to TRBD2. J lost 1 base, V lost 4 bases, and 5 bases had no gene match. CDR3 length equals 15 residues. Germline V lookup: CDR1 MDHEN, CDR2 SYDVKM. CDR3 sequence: CASSSRGAVQETQYF. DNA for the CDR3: TGTGCCAGCAGTTCGCGGGGGGCGGTCCAAGAGACCCAGTACTTC.

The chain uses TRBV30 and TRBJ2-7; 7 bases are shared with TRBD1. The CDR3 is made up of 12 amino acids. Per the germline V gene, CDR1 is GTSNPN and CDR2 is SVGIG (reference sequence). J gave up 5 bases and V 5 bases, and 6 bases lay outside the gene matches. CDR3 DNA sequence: TGTGCCTGGGCGACAGGGAACAACGAGCAGTACTTC. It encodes CAWATGNNEQYF.

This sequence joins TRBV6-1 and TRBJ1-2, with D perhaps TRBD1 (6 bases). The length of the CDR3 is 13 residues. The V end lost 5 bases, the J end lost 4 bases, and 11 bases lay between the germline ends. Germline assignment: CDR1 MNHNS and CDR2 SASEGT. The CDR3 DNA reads TGTGCCAGCAGTTATAACAGGGCCTATGGCTACACCTTC. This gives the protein CASSYNRAYGYTF.

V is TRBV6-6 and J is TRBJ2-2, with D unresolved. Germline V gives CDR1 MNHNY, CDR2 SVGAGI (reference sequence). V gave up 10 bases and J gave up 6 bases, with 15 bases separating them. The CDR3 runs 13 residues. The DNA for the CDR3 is TGTGCCACCAGCGCCTACCACGCCGGGGAGCTGTTTTTT. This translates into CATSAYHAGELFF.

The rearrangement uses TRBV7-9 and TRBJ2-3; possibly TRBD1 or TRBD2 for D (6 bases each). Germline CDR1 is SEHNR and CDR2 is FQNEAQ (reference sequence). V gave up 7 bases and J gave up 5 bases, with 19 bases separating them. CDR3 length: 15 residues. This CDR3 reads CASTLGWGARDTQYF. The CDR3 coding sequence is TGTGCCAGCACCCTTGGGTGGGGGGCTCGAGATACGCAGTATTTT. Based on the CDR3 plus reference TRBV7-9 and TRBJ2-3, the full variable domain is DTGVSQNPRHKITKRGQNVTFRCDPISEHNRLYWYRQTLGQGPEFLTYFQNEAQLEKSRLLSDRFSAERPKGSFSTLEIQRTEQGDSAMYLCASTLGWGARDTQYFGPGTRLTVL.

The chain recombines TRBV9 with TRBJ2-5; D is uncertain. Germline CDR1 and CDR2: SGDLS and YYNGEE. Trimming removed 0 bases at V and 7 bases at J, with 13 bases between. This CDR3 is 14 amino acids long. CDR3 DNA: TGTGCCAGCAGCGTAGCTCATGGATTCGGGACCCAGTACTTC. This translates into CASSVAHGFGTQYF.

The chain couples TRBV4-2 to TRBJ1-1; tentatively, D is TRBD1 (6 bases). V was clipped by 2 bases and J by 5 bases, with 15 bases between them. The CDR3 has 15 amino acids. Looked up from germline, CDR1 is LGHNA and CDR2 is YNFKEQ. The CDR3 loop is CASSQRYQGRTEAFF. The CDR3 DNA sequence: TGTGCCAGCAGCCAACGATATCAGGGGCGGACTGAAGCTTTCTTT.

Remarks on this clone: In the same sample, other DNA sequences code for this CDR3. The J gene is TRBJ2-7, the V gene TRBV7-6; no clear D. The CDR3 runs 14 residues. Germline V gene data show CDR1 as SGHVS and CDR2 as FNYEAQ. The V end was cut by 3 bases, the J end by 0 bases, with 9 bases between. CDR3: CASSLGRVSYEQYF. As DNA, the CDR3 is TGTGCCAGCAGCTTGGGTAGGGTCTCCTACGAGCAGTACTTC.